These 19 T cell receptor beta chains originate from one sample sequenced in a study of response to subunit inactivated influenza vaccine. TCRdb re-analysed the RT-PCR reads in MiXCR, keeping a single row per CDR3 protein. This table has roughly 650,000 distinct CDR3 sequences, 14% appearing once. The specimen comprised PBMCs from blood, sampled around 15 days before vaccination. These receptors all stem from a man aged 45-65 years who received an inactivated influenza vaccine.

At least ten counts were recorded for this clonotype. The chain uses TRBV24-1 and TRBJ1-2, with 8 bases fitting TRBD1. V was pared by 9 bases and J by 8 bases, with 10 bases of the junction left unmatched. CDR1 is KGHDR, CDR2 SFDVKD, per germline. The CDR3 runs to 13 residues. CDR3 residues: CATSSTGDMGYTF. Written as DNA, the CDR3 is TGTGCCACCTCTTCGACAGGGGACATGGGCTACACCTTC.

This clonotype came up many times. The rearrangement links TRBV29-1 to TRBJ2-2, with D perhaps TRBD1 (5 bases). CDR3 size: 15 residues. Trimming removed 4 bases at V and 0 bases at J, with 12 bases between. In germline, CDR1 is SQVTM, CDR2 ANQGSEA. The CDR3: CSVGGPRANTGELFF. The CDR3 nucleotides are TGCAGCGTTGGGGGCCCCCGCGCGAACACCGGGGAGCTGTTTTTT.

The chain links TRBV20-1 to TRBJ1-6; D may be TRBD1 (6 bases). Trimming took off 6 bases at V and 2 bases at J, with 14 bases between the two ends. The CDR3 length is 15 residues. Germline CDR1 is DFQATT and CDR2 is SNEGSKA (reference sequence). CDR3 sequence: CSARGGRAYNSPLHF. CDR3 nucleotide sequence: TGCAGTGCGAGGGGGGGGCGAGCCTATAATTCACCCCTCCACTTT.

This clonotype appeared a few times. This rearrangement joins TRBV29-1 to TRBJ2-7; D ambiguous. V lost 4 bases and J lost 6, with 13 bases in between. CDR3 length: 12 residues. Germline-derived CDR1 and CDR2 are SQVTM and ANQGSEA. The CDR3 spells CSVGATSGEQYF. The CDR3 region has the DNA TGCAGCGTTGGGGCTACCTCGGGCGAGCAGTACTTC.

In this sample, this clonotype turned up a few times. The chain carries TRBV12-3 or TRBV12-4 and TRBJ2-7; D possibly matches TRBD1 or TRBD2 (5 bases each). The CDR3 loop spans 12 amino acids. Trimming removed 6 bases at V and 6 bases at J, with 12 bases between. CDR3 amino acids: CASSREPGEQYF. CDR3 in DNA: TGTGCCAGCAGCAGGGAGCCAGGCGAGCAGTACTTC.

This clonotype appeared many times. The V gene is TRBV5-1, the J gene TRBJ2-5, with D maybe TRBD2 (9 bases). The CDR3 has 14 residues. In germline, CDR1 is SGHRS, CDR2 YFSETQ. V lost 3 bases, J lost 4 bases, and 13 bases lay in between. Here the CDR3 DNA reads TGCGCCAGCAGCTCTAGCGGGACAGGAGAGACCCAGTACTTC. Translating gives CASSSSGTGETQYF.

The chain links TRBV12-3 or TRBV12-4 to TRBJ2-4; TRBD1 matches 10 bases. V trimming: 8 bases; J trimming: 7 bases; junction bases outside the gene matches: 11. The CDR3 totals 15 residues. The CDR3 region is CASGSDRGQRNIQYF. The CDR3, as DNA: TGTGCCAGCGGTTCAGACAGGGGGCAGCGGAACATTCAGTACTTC.

This clonotype was found a few times. V usage is TRBV5-5 and J usage is TRBJ1-5, with 7 positions matching TRBD1. Germline-derived CDR1 and CDR2 are SGHKS and YYEKEE (reference sequence). With 4 bases clipped from V and 7 bases from J, the junction kept 8 bases outside the gene matches. CDR3 length: 14 amino acids. CDR3 nucleotide sequence: TGTGCCAGCAGCCCCCAGGGGGAAGGGCAGCCCCAGCATTTT. Amino acid sequence: CASSPQGEGQPQHF. Full variable domain (rest looked up from reference TRBV5-5 and TRBJ1-5): DAGVTQSPTHLIKTRGQQVTLRCSPISGHKSVSWYQQVLGQGPQFIFQYYEKEERGRGNFPDRFSARQFPNYSSELNVNALLLGDSALYLCASSPQGEGQPQHFGDGTRLSIL.

CDR3 coding DNA: TGTGCCTGGAGTGAGGGACTAGCGTTGCGAGCCTACGAGCAGTACTTC. Translation: CAWSEGLALRAYEQYF. The chain recombines TRBV30 with TRBJ2-7, with 10 bases that match TRBD2. The CDR3 length is 16 residues. Trimming at V came to 1 base and at J to 2 bases, leaving 8 bases not matched to a gene. CDR1 GTSNPN and CDR2 SVGIG come from the germline V gene (reference sequence).

Turning to this clonotype: The germline gene is not matched at one end of the junction; a read error may be the cause. This chain uses TRBV2 with TRBJ2-7; D unresolved. The CDR3 is 13 residues long. CDR1 and CDR2 from the germline V gene are SNHLY and FYNNEI. CDR3 DNA: TGTGCCAGAAGTGGGCAGTCCTCCTACGAGCAGTACTTC. Its protein is CARSGQSSYEQYF.

This clonotype was recorded a few times. The chain couples TRBV4-2 to TRBJ2-3, with D tentatively TRBD1 (8 bases). Trimming cost V 3 bases and J 1 base, with 20 bases left between them. Germline V lookup: CDR1 LGHNA, CDR2 YNFKEQ. The CDR3 runs 18 residues. This CDR3 is CASSHDRGGGGRTDTQYF. The CDR3 DNA sequence: TGTGCCAGCAGCCATGACAGGGGTGGCGGGGGTCGCACAGATACGCAGTATTTT.

V is TRBV7-9 and J is TRBJ2-1; no reliable D call. V was cut by 0 bases and J by 9 bases, with 9 bases left in between. The germline V gene has CDR1 SEHNR and CDR2 FQNEAQ (reference sequence). The CDR3 consists of 13 residues. CDR3 bases: TGTGCCAGCAGCTTAGCGTCCCTCAGTGAGCAGTTCTTC. It codes for CASSLASLSEQFF.

This clonotype appeared a few times. The chain has TRBV24-1 and TRBJ2-2; 7 bases are a match to TRBD1. The CDR3 covers 14 residues. CDR1 is KGHDR and CDR2 is SFDVKD in the germline V gene. With V trimmed by 5 bases and J by 6 bases, 5 bases remained unmatched. The CDR3 sequence: CATSAQDRPGELFF. For the CDR3, the DNA is TGTGCCACCAGTGCTCAGGACAGGCCCGGGGAGCTGTTTTTT.

The rearrangement links TRBV6-2 or TRBV6-3 to TRBJ1-1; D is perhaps TRBD1 (6 bases). The ends were cut back, 4 bases at V and 1 base at J, with 10 bases in the middle. Germline CDR1 reads MNHEY; CDR2 reads SVGEGT. The CDR3 contains 14 residues. The CDR3 loop is CASSSPDRNTEAFF. CDR3 nucleotides: TGTGCCAGCAGTTCCCCGGACAGGAACACTGAAGCTTTCTTT.

This chain links TRBV10-3 with TRBJ2-3, with D tentatively TRBD2 (6 bases). The CDR3 sequence is 14 residues long. CDR1 ENHRY and CDR2 SYGVKD come from the germline V gene. V lost 6 bases to trimming and J lost 1 base, with 11 bases between them. The CDR3 sequence is CAIRGGGGTDTQYF. DNA for the CDR3: TGTGCCATCAGAGGAGGAGGGGGCACAGATACGCAGTATTTT.

This clonotype was found a few times. The V gene is TRBV29-1, the J gene TRBJ2-1; no clear D. From germline, CDR1 is SQVTM and CDR2 ANQGSEA. V shed 4 bases and J shed 0 bases, with 7 bases lying between them. CDR3 size: 13 residues. The CDR3 region is CSVVARSYNEQFF. CDR3 DNA: TGCAGCGTTGTCGCTCGCTCCTACAATGAGCAGTTCTTC.

This clonotype occurred a few times. This chain joins TRBV30 and TRBJ1-1; 9 bases map to TRBD1. Germline lookup yields CDR1 GTSNPN and CDR2 SVGIG (reference sequence). V trimming: 5 bases; J trimming: 5 bases; junction bases outside the gene matches: 6. CDR3 size: 13 residues. The CDR3, as DNA: TGTGCCTGGGACCGGGGACAGGGAACTGAAGCTTTCTTT. It yields the protein CAWDRGQGTEAFF.

This clonotype has a handful of counts. The gene calls are TRBV10-3 and TRBJ2-7; D gene unclear. Germline assignment: CDR1 ENHRY and CDR2 SYGVKD. The CDR3 length is 16 residues. Deletions cut 3 bases from V and 0 bases from J, with 15 bases between. This chain's CDR3 is CAISDTAGSSSYEQYF. The CDR3 coding sequence is TGTGCCATCAGTGACACTGCCGGCTCGTCCTCCTACGAGCAGTACTTC.

This clonotype was counted between two and nine times. The genes are TRBV4-3 and TRBJ2-3; 13 bases map to TRBD2. The V segment lost 0 bases and the J segment 9 bases; nucleotides outside the gene matches: 3. The CDR3 runs to 15 residues. CDR1 LGHNA and CDR2 YSLEER come from the germline V gene. The CDR3 bases are TGCGCCAGCAGCCAAGAGGGGACTAGCGGGACCACGCAGTATTTT. Its protein is CASSQEGTSGTTQYF.